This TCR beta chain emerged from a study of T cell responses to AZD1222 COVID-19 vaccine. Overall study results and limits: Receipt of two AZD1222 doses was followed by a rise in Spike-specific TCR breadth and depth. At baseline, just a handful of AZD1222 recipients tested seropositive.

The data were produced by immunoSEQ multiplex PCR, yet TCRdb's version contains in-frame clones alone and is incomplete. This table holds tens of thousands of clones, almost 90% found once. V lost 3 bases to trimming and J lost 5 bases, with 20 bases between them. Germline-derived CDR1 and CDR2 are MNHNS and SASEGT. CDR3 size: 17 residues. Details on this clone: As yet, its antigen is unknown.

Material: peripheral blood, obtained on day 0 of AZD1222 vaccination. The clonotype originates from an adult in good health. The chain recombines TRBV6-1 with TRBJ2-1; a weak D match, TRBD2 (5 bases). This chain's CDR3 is CASSDGQSRVVHNEQFF. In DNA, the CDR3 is TGTGCCAGCAGTGACGGCCAGTCGAGGGTAGTACACAATGAGCAGTTCTTC.